The 30 T cell receptor beta chains below all came from one sample that was sequenced in a study of T-cell reconstitution after alpha-beta-depleted transplantation in children (TCRdb year 2016). The library was obtained by PCR. The instrument given in TCRdb is Illumina HiSeq 2500. TCR libraries were prepared with molecular barcoding, using unique molecular identifiers to normalize TCRbeta repertoire quantification. TCRdb handled the public reads itself, with Q25 trimming in fastp and clone calling in MiXCR, and kept productive beta chains. Under each unique CDR3 protein, matching rows form one entry showing the most common genes and DNA. The sample table holds some 6,700 distinct CDR3 sequences, of which approximately 16% were seen once. In total, the top ten clones hold approximately 14% of the sample. What the treatment or condition label conveys for this sample: allogeneic hematopoietic cell transplantation with graft depleted of TCRalphabeta T cells and CD19 B cells.

Sequenced material: PBMCs, taken before TCRalphabeta/CD19-depleted stem cell transplant. The origin of the receptors is a boy between 2 and 10 years old with acute lymphoblastic leukemia, due to receive a stem cell transplant.

This clonotype was seen ten or more times. The V gene is TRBV12-3 or TRBV12-4, the J gene TRBJ2-3, with 11 bases that match TRBD2. The trim removed 3 bases at V and 2 bases at J, leaving 7 bases unmatched. This CDR3 contains 17 residues. The CDR3 region is CASSFGSGGAYTDTQYF. CDR3 DNA: TGTGCCAGCAGTTTTGGTAGCGGGGGGGCCTACACAGATACGCAGTATTTT.

By sample share, this clonotype is medium-sized. This chain links TRBV10-3 with TRBJ2-2, with a tentative D call TRBD1 (5 bases). The CDR3 totals 17 residues. Germline lookup yields CDR1 ENHRY and CDR2 SYGVKD. V lost 2 bases to trimming and J lost 1 base, with 14 bases between them. The CDR3 coding sequence is TGTGCCATCAGTGAGCCAGCTGGGGCAGGGAACACCGGGGAGCTGTTTTTT. Its translation: CAISEPAGAGNTGELFF.

This clonotype ranks as medium-sized. The chain carries TRBV3-1 and TRBJ2-5; no clear D gene. Germline CDR1 and CDR2: LGHDT and YNNKEL (reference sequence). V was cut by 4 bases and J by 5 bases, with 8 bases left in between. The CDR3 consists of 12 residues. Written as DNA, the CDR3 is TGTGCCAGCAGCCTCGGACGGGAGACCCAGTACTTC. Translation: CASSLGRETQYF.

This clonotype is classed as medium-sized. The CDR3 region is CASSLRPGGLQETQYF. For the CDR3, the DNA is TGTGCCAGCAGCTTAAGGCCCGGGGGCCTCCAAGAGACCCAGTACTTC. The rearrangement links TRBV11-2 to TRBJ2-5; D assignment may be TRBD1 or TRBD2 (6 bases each). The CDR3 consists of 16 residues. The germline V gene encodes CDR1 SGHAT and CDR2 FQNNGV. V dropped 2 bases and J dropped 1 base, with 14 bases sitting between them. The full variable domain, completed using reference TRBV11-2 and TRBJ2-5, is EAGVAQSPRYKIIEKRQSVAFWCNPISGHATLYWYQQILGQGPKLLIQFQNNGVVDDSQLPKDRFSAERLKGVDSTLKIQPAKLEDSAVYLCASSLRPGGLQETQYFGPGTRLLVL.

Sample share makes this clonotype medium-sized (0.01 to 0.1%). The chain recombines TRBV5-6 with TRBJ2-5; D gene uncertain. CDR1 SGHDT and CDR2 YYEEEE come from the germline V gene. The CDR3 sequence is 16 residues long. V was clipped by 0 bases and J by 1 base, with 13 bases between them. Here the CDR3 reads CASSLGATKLQETQYF. The CDR3 DNA is TGTGCCAGCAGCTTGGGCGCCACCAAGCTCCAAGAGACCCAGTACTTC.

This clonotype has a count of ten or more. This chain links TRBV9 with TRBJ2-5, with TRBD2 matching 7 bases. V lost 0 bases and J lost 4; bases outside the gene matches: 3. CDR1 SGDLS and CDR2 YYNGEE come from the germline V gene. The CDR3 totals 14 residues. In DNA form, the CDR3 reads TGTGCCAGCAGCGTAGCGGGGGAGGGAGAGACCCAGTACTTC. Translation gives CASSVAGEGETQYF.

By its share, this clonotype is medium-sized (0.01 to 0.1%). V is TRBV7-3 and J is TRBJ2-7, with D perhaps matching TRBD2 (5 bases). Germline V gives CDR1 SGHTA, CDR2 FQGTGA. CDR3 length: 15 amino acids. The V end was cut by 2 bases, the J end by 3 bases, with 14 bases between. The CDR3 is CASSLHPAAGYEQYF. The CDR3 DNA is TGTGCCAGCAGCTTACACCCGGCGGCGGGCTACGAGCAGTACTTC.

The gene calls are TRBV4-3 and TRBJ1-1, with D perhaps TRBD1 (6 bases). This CDR3 spans 17 amino acids. Germline V gene data show CDR1 as LGHNA and CDR2 as YSLEER. Trimming shortened V by 4 bases and J by 6 bases, and 24 bases separated the two germline ends. CDR3 sequence: CASSPYRVGGRSAEAFF. In nucleotides, the CDR3 is TGCGCCAGCAGCCCATATCGGGTGGGGGGCAGGAGCGCTGAAGCTTTCTTT.

Many counts were recorded for this clonotype. DNA of the CDR3: TGCAGTGCTAGTTCCCCCGGGACAGAATACCACGGGGAAAAACTGTTTTTT. Residues: CSASSPGTEYHGEKLFF. The V call is TRBV20-1, the J call TRBJ1-4; 7 bases are shared with TRBD1. Trimming cost V 3 bases and J 8 bases; bases outside gene matches: 18. Germline V gives CDR1 DFQATT, CDR2 SNEGSKA (reference sequence). There are 17 residues in the CDR3.

By sample fraction, this clonotype is medium-sized (0.01 to 0.1%). This sequence joins TRBV18 and TRBJ2-7; D gene unclear. Germline V gene sequence: CDR1 KGHSH, CDR2 LQKENI. Trimming stripped 2 bases from V and 2 bases from J, with 7 bases between. The CDR3 consists of 13 residues. CDR3 in amino acids: CASSPDLAYEQYF. In nucleotides, the CDR3 is TGTGCCAGCTCACCAGACCTTGCCTACGAGCAGTACTTC.

This clonotype is labeled as medium-sized. The chain carries TRBV7-9 and TRBJ1-4, with unresolved D. CDR3 length: 15 amino acids. From germline, CDR1 is SEHNR and CDR2 FQNEAQ (reference sequence). Trimming removed 2 bases at V and 3 bases at J, with 10 bases between. The CDR3 DNA reads as TGTGCCAGCAGCTTACCCCAGGTTGCTAATGAAAAACTGTTTTTT. Translating gives CASSLPQVANEKLFF.

This clonotype is medium-sized by share. V gene TRBV5-1 combines with J gene TRBJ2-5, with D unresolved. Trimming stripped 1 base from V and 2 bases from J, with 9 bases between. The CDR3 extends over 14 amino acids. Per germline, CDR1 SGHRS and CDR2 YFSETQ. CDR3 residues: CASSLLPLQETQYF. CDR3 bases: TGCGCCAGCAGCTTGCTACCTCTACAAGAGACCCAGTACTTC. Full variable domain (remainder filled in from reference TRBV5-1 and TRBJ2-5): KAGVTQTPRYLIKTRGQQVTLSCSPISGHRSVSWYQQTPGQGLQFLFEYFSETQRNKGNFPGRFSGRQFSNSRSEMNVSTLELGDSALYLCASSLLPLQETQYFGPGTRLLVL.

V is TRBV5-1 and J is TRBJ2-1, with TRBD2 as a possible D gene (5 bases). CDR1 and CDR2 (germline): SGHRS, YFSETQ. The CDR3 spans 13 residues. The germline V and J ends were trimmed by 0 bases and 5 bases, with 6 bases remaining between them. This chain's CDR3 is CASSLAGDNEQFF. CDR3 nucleotides: TGCGCCAGCAGCTTGGCCGGGGACAATGAGCAGTTCTTC.

This clonotype appeared once. The chain uses TRBV10-3 and TRBJ1-1, with 7 bases lining up with TRBD1. The CDR3 has 12 residues. V gave up 4 bases and J gave up 4 bases; unmatched junction bases: 0. Germline V CDR1 and CDR2: ENHRY, SYGVKD. CDR3 amino acids: CAISGQGTEAFF. The CDR3 DNA reads as TGTGCCATCAGTGGACAGGGCACTGAAGCTTTCTTT.

This clonotype has ten or more counts. The J gene is TRBJ1-2, the V gene TRBV15; a possible D gene is TRBD1 (6 bases). Germline V lookup: CDR1 LNHNV, CDR2 YYDKDF (reference sequence). V lost 6 bases and J lost 2, with 10 bases in between. CDR3 length equals 13 residues. The CDR3 loop is CATSAGQNYGYTF. DNA for the CDR3: TGTGCCACCAGTGCAGGACAGAACTATGGCTACACCTTC. Full variable domain (rest looked up from reference TRBV15 and TRBJ1-2): DAMVIQNPRYQVTQFGKPVTLSCSQTLNHNVMYWYQQKSSQAPKLLFHYYDKDFNNEADTPDNFQSRRPNTSFCFLDIRSPGLGDTAMYLCATSAGQNYGYTFGSGTRLTVV.

This clonotype ranks as medium-sized. The V gene is TRBV3-1, the J gene TRBJ2-1, with no clear D. Trimming took off 0 bases at V and 13 bases at J, with 7 bases between the two ends. Germline V gene sequence: CDR1 LGHDT, CDR2 YNNKEL (reference sequence). The CDR3 consists of 11 residues. CDR3 protein: CASSQDRLQFF. DNA of the CDR3: TGTGCCAGCAGCCAAGATCGTCTACAGTTCTTC.

This clonotype is labeled as medium-sized. The CDR3 region is CASSPSQKNTEAFF. In DNA form, the CDR3 reads TGTGCCAGCTCACCGAGTCAGAAGAACACTGAAGCTTTCTTT. V and J are TRBV18 and TRBJ1-1; D is uncertain. The CDR3 length is 14 residues. The germline V gene encodes CDR1 KGHSH and CDR2 LQKENI. Trimming shortened V by 3 bases and J by 1 base, and 9 bases separated the two germline ends.

This clonotype was seen only once. A read error may explain this, as a much larger clone is one base away. This chain joins TRBV6-6 and TRBJ1-5; TRBD1 might be the D (6 bases). CDR1 and CDR2 (germline): MNHNY, SVGAGI (reference sequence). The CDR3 sequence is 13 residues long. CDR3 region: CARSPGAGQPQHF. In DNA, the CDR3 is TGTGCCCGCAGTCCAGGGGCGGGGCAGCCCCAGCATTTT.

This clonotype occurred many times. The J gene is TRBJ2-3, the V gene TRBV6-1, with TRBD2 identical over 15 bases. J was trimmed by 3 bases and V by 6 bases; bases with no gene match: 4. Germline CDR1 reads MNHNS; CDR2 reads SASEGT. The CDR3 spans 16 residues. For the CDR3, the DNA is TGTGCCAGCAGAGGACTAGCGGGGGGGCGGACAGATACGCAGTATTTT. Translation: CASRGLAGGRTDTQYF.

This clonotype was seen at least ten times. V is TRBV5-1 and J is TRBJ2-5, with D possibly being TRBD2 (6 bases). V was cut by 0 bases and J by 1 base, with 13 bases left in between. The CDR3 spans 16 residues. The germline CDR1 and CDR2 sequences are SGHRS and YFSETQ. The CDR3 sequence: CASSLGGAGSQETQYF. The CDR3 coding sequence is TGCGCCAGCAGCTTGGGAGGGGCGGGGTCCCAAGAGACCCAGTACTTC.

This chain connects TRBV6-2 or TRBV6-3 to TRBJ1-1, with D perhaps TRBD1 (6 bases). The V end lost 6 bases, the J end lost 5 bases, and 16 bases lay between the germline ends. This CDR3 comprises 14 residues. The germline gives CDR1 MNHEY, CDR2 SVGEGT. Here the CDR3 reads CASRKGGWRTEAFF. CDR3 DNA: TGTGCCAGCAGAAAGGGGGGTTGGCGGACTGAAGCTTTCTTT.

This sequence joins TRBV27 and TRBJ1-1; D is uncertain. The CDR3 covers 15 residues. The V and J ends lost 6 bases and 4 bases respectively, with 18 bases between them. Germline CDR1 reads MNHEY; CDR2 reads SMNVEV (reference sequence). Written as DNA, the CDR3 is TGTGCCAGCAGGACCGACGGCACGGGGTTCACTGAAGCTTTCTTT. It translates to CASRTDGTGFTEAFF.

This clonotype was observed at least ten times. The rearrangement uses TRBV6-5 and TRBJ2-2; no definite D call. CDR1 is MNHEY and CDR2 is SVGAGI in the germline V gene. The CDR3 is 14 residues long. V was cut by 0 bases and J by 5 bases, with 7 bases left in between. The CDR3 reads CASSYSMGTGELFF. The CDR3 nucleotides are TGTGCCAGCAGTTACTCGATGGGTACCGGGGAGCTGTTTTTT.

This clonotype is judged medium-sized (0.01 to 0.1%). The chain couples TRBV7-2 to TRBJ2-5, with D maybe TRBD1 (5 bases). This CDR3 has 13 residues. V lost 5 bases to trimming and J lost 3 bases, with 10 bases between them. Per germline, CDR1 SGHTA and CDR2 FQGNSA. In DNA, the CDR3 is TGTGCCAGCAGCAGGGCCAGGGAAGAGACCCAGTACTTC. Translated: CASSRAREETQYF.

This clonotype was picked up a small number of times. The genes are TRBV14 and TRBJ1-6; 7 positions match TRBD1. The germline V gene has CDR1 SGHDN and CDR2 FVKESK. The CDR3 spans 14 residues. The junction had 3 bases not matched to a gene; V was cut back by 4 bases and J by 6 bases. The CDR3 DNA reads TGTGCCAGCAGCCCTCGACAGGGTAATTCACCCCTCCACTTT. As protein: CASSPRQGNSPLHF.

This clonotype was seen repeatedly, ten times or more. This sequence joins TRBV5-1 and TRBJ2-7; TRBD1 aligns across 7 bases. This CDR3 contains 15 residues. V shed 4 bases and J 0 bases; nucleotides not matched to a gene: 7. The germline V gene encodes CDR1 SGHRS and CDR2 YFSETQ. CDR3 sequence reads: CASSPGWDSSYEQYF. The CDR3 coding sequence is TGCGCCAGCAGCCCCGGCTGGGACAGCTCCTACGAGCAGTACTTC.

The CDR3 region has the DNA TGTGCCAGCAGCTTAGGCAGGGCCTATGGCTACACCTTC. Amino acid sequence: CASSLGRAYGYTF. The V call is TRBV7-2, the J call TRBJ1-2; weak D call: TRBD1 (5 bases). This CDR3 contains 13 residues. CDR1 is SGHTA, CDR2 FQGNSA, per germline. The V end was cut by 1 base, the J end by 4 bases, with 7 bases between.

On this clonotype: A much bigger clone sits one base away, suggesting this may be a read error. This chain links TRBV30 with TRBJ2-1; TRBD2 is a possible D gene (6 bases). The length of the CDR3 is 14 residues. Germline loops: CDR1 GTSNPN, CDR2 SVGIG (reference sequence). V dropped 5 bases and J dropped 3 bases, with 14 bases sitting between them. The CDR3 DNA reads as TGTGCCTGGGCCCCAGGGAGGCGCTACAATGAGCAGTTCTTC. It codes for CAWAPGRRYNEQFF.

This clonotype is categorized as medium-sized (0.01 to 0.1%). The rearrangement uses TRBV20-1 and TRBJ2-5; no clear D gene. CDR1 DFQATT and CDR2 SNEGSKA come from the germline V gene (reference sequence). Trimming cost V 6 bases and J 5 bases, with 10 bases left between them. The CDR3 totals 11 residues. CDR3 residues: CSAGEGETQYF. CDR3 nucleotides: TGCAGTGCCGGTGAAGGGGAGACCCAGTACTTC.

This chain connects TRBV7-9 to TRBJ2-7, with D perhaps TRBD1 or TRBD2 (6 bases each). V lost 3 bases and J 3 bases, leaving 12 bases between the germline ends. CDR1 SEHNR and CDR2 FQNEAQ come from the germline V gene (reference sequence). The CDR3 totals 14 residues. The CDR3 loop is CASSLRQEGYEQYF. For the CDR3, the DNA is TGTGCCAGCAGCTTGAGACAGGAGGGCTACGAGCAGTACTTC.